This is a list of T cell receptor beta chains from one sample in a study of OX40 agonist ivuxolimab in advanced cancers. Method: immunoSEQ multiplex PCR; TCRdb's copy keeps in-frame clones and lacks some. The table includes roughly 50,000 clones, about 90% detected once. Material: CD4+ or CD8+ T cells sorted from blood, obtained in a trial of the OX40 agonist ivuxolimab. These receptors all come from an adult with an advanced solid tumor such as melanoma, head and neck, liver or kidney cancer. Both conserved end residues are part of each CDR3. D genes are given only for firm matches. Some rows mark clone size as missing; the rest say once, few, many or name a class of expanded clone.

J gene	clone size	D gene	V gene	CDR3 DNA	CDR3 protein
TRBJ2-3	NA	TRBD2	TRBV27	TGTGCCAGCAGTTTGTTTCGGAACCGCCTTGCGGGGGGGAGCACAGATACGCAGTATTTT	CASSLFRNRLAGGSTDTQYF
TRBJ2-7	NA	NA	TRBV5-5	TGTGCCAGCAGCCTGGACTACGGAGCCTACGAGCAGTACTTC	CASSLDYGAYEQYF
TRBJ2-3	NA	NA	TRBV9	TGTGCCAGCAGCACTGCCTATTACGGGAGTACAGATACGCAGTATTTT	CASSTAYYGSTDTQYF
TRBJ2-5	NA	NA	TRBV4-3	TGCGCCAGCAGCCAAGTCGTGGGGGGACAAGAGACCCAGTACTTC	CASSQVVGGQETQYF
TRBJ1-6	NA	NA	TRBV4-1	TGCGCCAGCAGCTATCACCCGGGGGGGAATTCACCCCTCCACTTT	CASSYHPGGNSPLHF
TRBJ2-1	NA	TRBD1	TRBV27	TGTGCCAGCAGTTGGGGACAGTACAATGAGCAGTTCTTC	CASSWGQYNEQFF
TRBJ1-5	NA	TRBD1	TRBV5-6	TGTGCCAGCAGCTTCGGGACAGGGTTGGGTGAGGCCCAGCATTTT	CASSFGTGLGEAQHF
TRBJ2-3	once	TRBD2	TRBV7-2	TGTGCCAGCAGTTCTAGCGGGGGGGCAACAGATACGCAGTATTTT	CASSSSGGATDTQYF
TRBJ2-3	NA	NA	TRBV27	TGTGCCAGCAGTCTCGAGTGGGGGCGCACAGATACGCAGTATTTT	CASSLEWGRTDTQYF
TRBJ2-1	NA	NA	TRBV7-9	TGTGCCAGCAGCTCCGCTTCTGGGGGGCAGTTCTTC	CASSSASGGQFF
TRBJ2-7	NA	NA	TRBV4-3	TGCGCCAGCAGCCCTGCTGCGGGCTCCTACGAGCAGTACTTC	CASSPAAGSYEQYF
TRBJ1-2	NA	NA	TRBV14	TGTGCCAGCAGCAAGAAGGCTCTGTCTGGTCACTATGGCTACACCTTC	CASSKKALSGHYGYTF
TRBJ1-4	once	TRBD1	TRBV30	TGTGCCTGGAGCGACCCAGGGGGTTCTGAAAAACTGTTTTTT	CAWSDPGGSEKLFF
TRBJ2-1	NA	NA	TRBV9	TGTGCCAGCAATCGGGTTGGGGGCTCCTACAATGAGCAGTTCTTC	CASNRVGGSYNEQFF
TRBJ1-5	NA	NA	TRBV5-4	TGTGCCAGCAGCTTTTGGGGGGGAGGGTCCCAGCATTTT	CASSFWGGGSQHF
TRBJ2-3	NA	NA	TRBV19	TGTGCCAGTAGTATTAGGGGGGCAGATACGCAGTATTTT	CASSIRGADTQYF
TRBJ1-1	NA	NA	TRBV5-1	TGCGCCAGCAGCTTGGCGGGATCCACGAACACTGAAGCTTTCTTT	CASSLAGSTNTEAFF
TRBJ2-7	NA	NA	TRBV6-6	TGTGCCAGCAGTTACGGACGTGCGCAGTACTTC	CASSYGRAQYF
TRBJ1-5	NA	NA	TRBV28	TGTGCCACCTACGATAGCAATCAGCCCCAGCATTTT	CATYDSNQPQHF
TRBJ2-2	NA	NA	TRBV9	TGTGCCAGCAGCGTAACCCCGGGCGGGGAGCTGTTTTTT	CASSVTPGGELFF
TRBJ2-1	NA	TRBD2	TRBV4-2	TGTGCCAGCAGCCAAGTCTTTCGGGGGGGGGACAATGAGCAGTTCTTC	CASSQVFRGGDNEQFF
TRBJ1-6	NA	NA	TRBV7-6	TGTGCCAGCAGCCAATTTTCACAAGGGGCAGGAGGTAATTCACCCCTCCACTTT	CASSQFSQGAGGNSPLHF
TRBJ1-1	once	TRBD1	TRBV2	TGTGCCAGCAGTGAAGCGGGACAGGGGGACTCTGAAGCTTTCTTT	CASSEAGQGDSEAFF
TRBJ1-5	NA	NA	TRBV7-9	TGTGCCAGCAGCTTAGTGGGCCTTAGGAATCAGCCCCAGCATTTT	CASSLVGLRNQPQHF
TRBJ1-2	NA	TRBD1	TRBV6-5	TGTGCCAGCAGTTACGGTACCGGGACAGGGCACTATGGCTACACCTTC	CASSYGTGTGHYGYTF
TRBJ1-2	NA	NA	TRBV6-5	TGTGCCAGCAGTTACTCGCGGACTTTGATGGGTGGCTACACCTTC	CASSYSRTLMGGYTF
TRBJ1-5	NA	TRBD1	TRBV2	TGTGCCAGCAGGGAAGGACAGGGAGCAGGGCAGCCCCAGCATTTT	CASREGQGAGQPQHF
TRBJ1-6	NA	NA	TRBV9	TGTGCCAGCAGCCCACCCCTCAGGGGAACCCTCCACTTT	CASSPPLRGTLHF
TRBJ2-7	NA	NA	TRBV6-1	TGTGCCAGCAGGGGGTCCCAGGCTAGCGCTCACGAGCAGTACTTC	CASRGSQASAHEQYF
TRBJ2-2	once	NA	TRBV6-5	TGTGCCAGCAGTTACTCGGCGGGTACTAACACCGGGGAGCTGTTTTTT	CASSYSAGTNTGELFF
TRBJ1-1	NA	TRBD1	TRBV15	TGTGCCACCAGCAGAGCGGGTTACAGGACAGGCACTGAAGCTTTCTTT	CATSRAGYRTGTEAFF
TRBJ1-5	NA	NA	TRBV11-2	TGTGCCAGCAGCTTAGATATGGGGGGCCCCTATAGCAATCAGCCCCAGCATTTT	CASSLDMGGPYSNQPQHF
TRBJ1-1	medium-sized	TRBD1	TRBV4-3	TGCGCCAGCAGCCAAGGGGACAGAGAAGCTGACACTGAAGCTTTCTTT	CASSQGDREADTEAFF
TRBJ2-7	NA	TRBD2	TRBV11-2	TGTGCCAGCAGCCTAGGCGGGAGGGCCGGGGACGAGCAGTACTTC	CASSLGGRAGDEQYF
TRBJ2-7	NA	TRBD1	TRBV10-3	TGTGCCATCACAGCCGAGGGGGCCTCCTACGAGCAGTACTTC	CAITAEGASYEQYF
TRBJ2-7	NA	TRBD2	TRBV5-6	TGTGCCAGCAGCTTGGATGGCGGGGGGACGGACGAGCAGTACTTC	CASSLDGGGTDEQYF
TRBJ1-1	NA	NA	TRBV7-9	TGTGCCAGCACCTCACAGGCTGAAGCTTTCTTT	CASTSQAEAFF
TRBJ2-7	NA	TRBD2	TRBV7-9	TGTGCCAGCAGCTTAGTAGCGGGGGACGAGCAGTACTTC	CASSLVAGDEQYF
TRBJ2-5	once	NA	TRBV4-3	TGCGCCAGCAGCCCCAGCAGGATAGCGGAGACCCAGTACTTC	CASSPSRIAETQYF
TRBJ1-2	NA	NA	TRBV14	TGTGCCAGCAGCCAAGACTCGAGAGTAGGGGGGAACTATGGCTACACCTTC	CASSQDSRVGGNYGYTF
TRBJ2-1	NA	NA	TRBV27	TGTGCCAGCAGTCCTTGGACTGAATGTAGAATGTGCGGGGCCTACAATGAGCAGTTCTTC	CASSPWTECRMCGAYNEQFF
TRBJ1-5	NA	NA	TRBV27	TGTGCCAGCAGTTTATGGGGGGCCGGTAGCAATCAGCCCCAGCATTTT	CASSLWGAGSNQPQHF
TRBJ2-1	NA	TRBD2	TRBV4-1	TGCGCCAGCAGCCCCCTCTTGGCCGGGGGGGACTACAATGAGCAGTTCTTC	CASSPLLAGGDYNEQFF
TRBJ2-7	NA	TRBD2	TRBV4-1	TGCGCCAGCAGCGCGACTAGCGGGAGACGCGAGCAGTACTTC	CASSATSGRREQYF
TRBJ1-2	NA	TRBD1	TRBV19	TGTGCCAGTAGTAAAGGGACAGGGGATGGCTACACCTTC	CASSKGTGDGYTF
TRBJ1-1	NA	NA	TRBV29-1	TGCAGCGTAGCTCTCGGACAGCGTGTGAACACTGAAGCTTTCTTT	CSVALGQRVNTEAFF
TRBJ2-2	once	TRBD1	TRBV9	TGTGCCAGCAGCGCGACAGGGTTCTACACCGGGGAGCTGTTTTTT	CASSATGFYTGELFF
TRBJ2-7	NA	NA	TRBV4-3	TGCGCCAGCAGCCAAGATACTCGCGAGCAGTACTTC	CASSQDTREQYF
TRBJ1-1	NA	NA	TRBV11-2	TGTGCCAGCAGCTCCGAGACAGGAGCGTTGACTGAAGCTTTCTTT	CASSSETGALTEAFF